Presented here are 3 T cell receptor beta chains from one specimen sequenced in a study of blood T cell repertoires in COVID-19 (dated by TCRdb to the early 2020s). Libraries were constructed by the immunoSEQ multiplex PCR assay. TCRdb took over this immuneACCESS table, retaining in-frame rearrangements with V and J assigned. Such tables are incomplete; in checked studies, under half of the missing clones stem from an unresolved V gene, and the remainder is unexplained. The sample data list about 300,000 clones, and 88% of these were observed just once. The ten largest account for 6.9% of the sample. The sequenced sample consisted of peripheral blood. Receptors originate from a woman between 25 and 40 years old who had recovered from COVID-19.

This clone was picked up one time. The V call is TRBV21-1, the J call TRBJ2-2; the table's D call, TRBD1, was not checked against the DNA. TRBV21-1 is a pseudogene segment. CDR3 size: 15 residues. CDR3 DNA: TGTGCCAGCAGCAAAGGGGGGCTTACCACCGGGGAGCTGTTTTTT. Translation gives CASSKGGLTTGELFF.

V gene TRBV5-1 combines with J gene TRBJ2-1; 9 bases are shared with TRBD1. The germline CDR1 and CDR2 sequences are SGHRS and YFSETQ. V was pared by 4 bases and J by 8 bases, with 10 bases of the junction left unmatched. The CDR3 totals 15 residues. For the CDR3, the DNA is TGCGCCAGCAGCCCGGACAGGGGAGGAGAGCATGAGCAGTTCTTC. This translates into CASSPDRGGEHEQFF. Drawing the rest from reference TRBV5-1 and TRBJ2-1, the complete variable domain is KAGVTQTPRYLIKTRGQQVTLSCSPISGHRSVSWYQQTPGQGLQFLFEYFSETQRNKGNFPGRFSGRQFSNSRSEMNVSTLELGDSALYLCASSPDRGGEHEQFFGPGTRLTVL.

The chain combines TRBV5-1 with TRBJ2-3, with D tentatively TRBD1 (5 bases). From germline, CDR1 is SGHRS and CDR2 YFSETQ. V shed 4 bases and J shed 3 bases, with 12 bases lying between them. The CDR3 has 14 residues. CDR3 region: CASSLPDRTDTQYF. CDR3 in DNA: TGCGCCAGCAGCCTGCCAGACAGAACAGATACGCAGTATTTT.